One sample yielded the 29 T cell receptor beta chains listed below, sequenced in a study of graft-versus-host responses after intestinal transplantation. Their specific antigens are unknown. Repertoires were generated with immunoSEQ multiplex PCR, while TCRdb's copy carries only in-frame clones and drops some. This table holds 80,000 to 100,000 clones, around 92% found once. The sequencing here drew on unstimulated CD8+ T cells sorted from spleen or lymph node cells, taken before transplant. The receptors were gathered from a human donor who was the organ donor for an intestinal transplant.

The chain carries TRBV6-7 and TRBJ1-6; maybe TRBD1 (5 bases). TRBV6-7 is designated an ORF whose function remains uncertain. Trimming shortened V by 7 bases and J by 5 bases, and 30 bases separated the two germline ends. The CDR3 is made up of 20 amino acids. The chain's CDR3 is CASTFTRVESPSDDNSPLHF. The CDR3 DNA sequence: TGTGCCAGCACCTTTACCAGGGTTGAGTCCCCCTCCGACGATAATTCACCCCTCCACTTT.

This chain links TRBV11-2 with TRBJ2-1, with 10 bases that match TRBD2. Germline-derived CDR1 and CDR2 are SGHAT and FQNNGV. This CDR3 is 16 amino acids long. V gave up 5 bases and J gave up 9 bases; unmatched junction bases: 13. The CDR3 bases are TGTGCCAGCAGCCCCCCACTAGCGGGGCCCCTCCCTGAGCAGTTCTTC. Its protein product is CASSPPLAGPLPEQFF. The full variable domain, with the rest looked up from reference TRBV11-2 and TRBJ2-1, is EAGVAQSPRYKIIEKRQSVAFWCNPISGHATLYWYQQILGQGPKLLIQFQNNGVVDDSQLPKDRFSAERLKGVDSTLKIQPAKLEDSAVYLCASSPPLAGPLPEQFFGPGTRLTVL.

The gene calls are TRBV25-1 and TRBJ2-7; tentative D call: TRBD2 (5 bases). The V gene lost 2 bases and the J gene lost 0 bases, with 14 bases spanning the gap. The CDR3 contains 16 residues. Germline values: CDR1 MGHDK, CDR2 SYGVNS. CDR3 nucleotides: TGTGCCAGCAGTGAAGGTATTCGGGGTTCCTCCTACGAGCAGTACTTC. This gives the protein CASSEGIRGSSYEQYF.

The chain recombines TRBV4-1 with TRBJ2-1; D may be TRBD2 (5 bases). CDR1 and CDR2 (germline): MGHRA, YSYEKL. This CDR3 comprises 18 residues. V was pared by 1 base and J by 3 bases, with 19 bases between. The CDR3 nucleotides are TGCGCCAGCAGCCAAGTACAATCCCCGAGGGCGGGCTACAATGAGCAGTTCTTC. Translating it yields CASSQVQSPRAGYNEQFF.

V and J are TRBV5-8 and TRBJ2-7, with 7 bases matching TRBD1. The germline gives CDR1 SGHTS, CDR2 YDEGEE. The CDR3 runs to 14 residues. J gave up 5 bases and V 7 bases, and 12 bases lay outside the gene matches. CDR3 protein: CASPDRERLDEQYF. DNA for the CDR3: TGTGCCAGCCCCGACAGGGAGAGGTTAGACGAGCAGTACTTC.

The V call is TRBV14, the J call TRBJ1-4, with D possibly matching TRBD1 (5 bases). The V end lost 1 base, the J end lost 2 bases, and 8 bases lay between the germline ends. Germline CDR1 is SGHDN and CDR2 is FVKESK. The CDR3 loop spans 15 amino acids. The CDR3, as DNA: TGTGCCAGCAGCCAAGTGGGGGGTACTAATGAAAAACTGTTTTTT. This translates into CASSQVGGTNEKLFF.

The chain has TRBV11-3 and TRBJ2-5; 7 positions match TRBD2. J lost 2 bases, V lost 7 bases, and 13 bases had no gene match. The CDR3 has 16 residues. Germline lookup yields CDR1 SGHNT and CDR2 YENEEA. CDR3 sequence: CASTRQSSGTQETQYF. In DNA form, the CDR3 reads TGTGCCAGCACCCGCCAGTCTAGCGGAACACAAGAGACCCAGTACTTC.

The genes are TRBV25-1 and TRBJ1-1; D call uncertain. CDR3 length equals 12 residues. CDR1 MGHDK and CDR2 SYGVNS come from the germline V gene. V gave up 2 bases and J gave up 11 bases, with 12 bases separating them. For the CDR3, the DNA is TGTGCCAGCAGTGAAGGTACACTCGGGGCTTTCTTT. Translated: CASSEGTLGAFF.

This chain links TRBV7-8 with TRBJ2-1, with 7 bases identical to TRBD2. Germline CDR1 reads SGHVS; CDR2 reads FQNEAQ. The J segment lost 5 bases and the V segment lost 3 bases, leaving 1 base of the junction unmatched. This CDR3 contains 13 residues. CDR3 nucleotide sequence: TGTGCCAGCAGCTTCGGACTAGACAATGAGCAGTTCTTC. Its protein is CASSFGLDNEQFF.

The J gene is TRBJ1-3, the V gene TRBV28, with D possibly being TRBD1 (5 bases). CDR3 size: 17 residues. Germline CDR1 is MDHEN and CDR2 is SYDVKM. V was shortened by 5 bases and J by 0 bases, with 17 bases between the two germline ends. CDR3 in amino acids: CASSTPQDMYSGNTIYF. In nucleotides, the CDR3 is TGTGCCAGCAGTACTCCTCAGGACATGTACTCTGGAAACACCATATATTTT.

This clone is a singleton in its sample. The gene calls are TRBV5-4 and TRBJ2-3; TRBD1 matches 8 bases. The CDR3 is 14 residues long. Germline V gene lookup returns CDR1 SGHNT and CDR2 YYREEE (reference sequence). V lost 4 bases to trimming and J lost 5 bases; unmatched junction nucleotides: 6. The CDR3 protein is CASSVGQGLDTQYF. The CDR3 coding sequence is TGTGCCAGCAGCGTCGGACAGGGCTTAGATACGCAGTATTTT.

The gene calls are TRBV28 and TRBJ1-2; TRBD1 is a possible D gene (6 bases). The V gene's germline CDR1 is MDHEN and CDR2 SYDVKM. The CDR3 is 15 residues long. Trimming stripped 5 bases from V and 4 bases from J, with 17 bases between. The CDR3 reads CASSLQGNLRYGYTF. The CDR3 DNA is TGTGCCAGCAGTCTACAGGGCAACCTCCGCTATGGCTACACCTTC.

The V gene is TRBV18, the J gene TRBJ1-6; D unclear. The CDR3 consists of 16 residues. V shed 2 bases and J shed 0 bases, with 8 bases lying between them. Germline CDR1 and CDR2: KGHSH and LQKENI. The chain's CDR3 is CASSPGQSSYNSPLHF. The CDR3 DNA follows: TGTGCCAGCTCACCAGGGCAAAGCTCCTATAATTCACCCCTCCACTTT.

DNA for the CDR3: TGTGCCAGCAGCTTGGACAGGGTCAACTATGGCTACACCTTC. Protein: CASSLDRVNYGYTF. This chain joins TRBV5-5 and TRBJ1-2, with a weak D call TRBD1 (6 bases). This CDR3 has 14 amino acids. The V gene lost 0 bases and the J gene lost 2 bases, with 8 bases spanning the gap. CDR1 is SGHKS and CDR2 is YYEKEE in the germline V gene (reference sequence). The complete variable domain, with remaining parts taken from reference TRBV5-5 and TRBJ1-2, reads DAGVTQSPTHLIKTRGQQVTLRCSPISGHKSVSWYQQVLGQGPQFIFQYYEKEERGRGNFPDRFSARQFPNYSSELNVNALLLGDSALYLCASSLDRVNYGYTFGSGTRLTVV.

This chain uses TRBV5-5 with TRBJ2-7; 9 nucleotides line up with TRBD2. Germline V gives CDR1 SGHKS, CDR2 YYEKEE (reference sequence). With V trimmed by 4 bases and J by 0 bases, 2 bases remained unmatched. There are 14 residues in the CDR3. The CDR3: CASSRGLASYEQYF. The CDR3 nucleotides read TGTGCCAGCAGCAGGGGACTAGCCTCCTACGAGCAGTACTTC.

The chain carries TRBV5-8 and TRBJ1-1; TRBD1 aligns across 8 bases. CDR1 and CDR2 (germline): SGHTS, YDEGEE. Trimming cost V 4 bases and J 5 bases; bases outside gene matches: 19. The CDR3 is 18 residues long. The DNA for the CDR3 is TGTGCCAGCAGCGAGAAAGGCAGGGGGCGCTTAGGAAGGACTGAAGCTTTCTTT. This translates into CASSEKGRGRLGRTEAFF.

This chain uses TRBV4-1 with TRBJ2-1; D is undetermined. CDR1 is MGHRA, CDR2 YSYEKL, per germline. Trimming took off 0 bases at V and 4 bases at J, with 4 bases between the two ends. There are 13 residues in the CDR3. The CDR3, as DNA: TGCGCCAGCAGCCAAGAGAGGTACAATGAGCAGTTCTTC. Protein: CASSQERYNEQFF.

V is TRBV4-1 and J is TRBJ2-3, with TRBD2 matching over 9 bases. Unmatched junction bases numbered 10, after V lost 3 bases and J lost 6 bases. CDR1 and CDR2 (germline): MGHRA, YSYEKL. CDR3 length equals 16 residues. The CDR3 spells CASSQLAGAGGDTQYF. The CDR3 bases are TGCGCCAGCAGCCAGTTAGCGGGAGCTGGGGGCGATACGCAGTATTTT.

This rearrangement joins TRBV5-1 to TRBJ2-3, with 9 bases fitting TRBD2. V lost 0 bases and J lost 2; bases outside the gene matches: 7. Per germline, CDR1 SGHRS and CDR2 YFSETQ. The CDR3 contains 17 residues. This CDR3 is CASSLGLAGPDTDTQYF. CDR3 DNA: TGCGCCAGCAGCTTGGGCCTAGCGGGGCCCGACACAGATACGCAGTATTTT.

The chain combines TRBV2 with TRBJ1-1; no definite D call. The germline gives CDR1 SNHLY, CDR2 FYNNEI. The CDR3 is 13 amino acids. Trimming pared 8 bases from V and 0 bases from J, leaving 10 bases between. The CDR3 DNA follows: TGTGCCAGCGGAGCGGGATTGAACACTGAAGCTTTCTTT. Translated: CASGAGLNTEAFF.

The CDR3 spells CASSESGNAYNEQFF. For the CDR3, the DNA is TGTGCCAGCAGTGAGTCAGGAAACGCCTACAATGAGCAGTTCTTC. The chain uses TRBV6-1 and TRBJ2-1; D unclear. Trimming removed 3 bases at V and 2 bases at J, with 11 bases between. Germline CDR1 reads MNHNS; CDR2 reads SASEGT. The CDR3 is 15 residues long.

This chain uses TRBV7-6 with TRBJ2-7; 13 bases are shared with TRBD2. Trimming cost V 5 bases and J 6 bases; bases outside gene matches: 4. CDR3 length: 14 amino acids. Germline CDR1 SGHVS, CDR2 FNYEAQ. The CDR3 nucleotides read TGTGCCAGCAGCCCAAGGACTAGCGGGAGCGAGCAGTACTTC. Its protein product is CASSPRTSGSEQYF.

The chain is built from TRBV7-2 and TRBJ2-3; no clear D gene. Between the trimmed V and J ends, which lost 0 bases and 6 bases, there was a span of 13 bases. The CDR3 consists of 15 residues. The germline V gene has CDR1 SGHTA and CDR2 FQGNSA. The CDR3 here is CASSLAPSFGDTQYF. As DNA, the CDR3 is TGTGCCAGCAGCTTAGCCCCTAGTTTCGGGGATACGCAGTATTTT. The full variable domain, rest sourced from reference TRBV7-2 and TRBJ2-3, is GAGVSQSPSNKVTEKGKDVELRCDPISGHTALYWYRQSLGQGLEFLIYFQGNSAPDKSGLPSDRFSAERTGGSVSTLTIQRTQQEDSAVYLCASSLAPSFGDTQYFGPGTRLTVL.

The rearrangement uses TRBV25-1 and TRBJ2-7; D is unresolved. Trimming pared 1 base from V and 0 bases from J, leaving 16 bases between. Germline V gene lookup returns CDR1 MGHDK and CDR2 SYGVNS. This CDR3 contains 17 residues. The CDR3 here is CASSEFSTFSSSYEQYF. DNA for the CDR3: TGTGCCAGCAGTGAATTTTCAACCTTCTCTAGCTCCTACGAGCAGTACTTC.

The chain links TRBV2 to TRBJ2-3, with unresolved D. CDR3 size: 14 residues. Trimming took 1 base from V and 2 from J, leaving 7 bases between them. CDR1 is SNHLY and CDR2 is FYNNEI in the germline V gene. The CDR3 nucleotides read TGTGCCAGCAGTGAAGTCTACTCCACAGATACGCAGTATTTT. Translation: CASSEVYSTDTQYF. The variable domain in full, with the rest retrieved from reference TRBV2 and TRBJ2-3, is EPEVTQTPSHQVTQMGQEVILRCVPISNHLYFYWYRQILGQKVEFLVSFYNNEISEKSEIFDDQFSVERPDGSNFTLKIRSTKLEDSAMYFCASSEVYSTDTQYFGPGTRLTVL.

The rearrangement uses TRBV7-9 and TRBJ2-2; 11 nucleotides match TRBD2. Germline CDR1 is SEHNR and CDR2 is FQNEAQ (reference sequence). The V segment lost 0 bases and the J segment 6 bases; nucleotides outside the gene matches: 3. This CDR3 spans 16 amino acids. CDR3 loop: CASSLALAGGPGELFF. CDR3 DNA: TGTGCCAGCAGCTTAGCTCTAGCGGGGGGTCCCGGGGAGCTGTTTTTT.

The chain combines TRBV6-1 with TRBJ1-1; D may be TRBD1 (5 bases). The CDR3 loop spans 19 amino acids. Germline V gives CDR1 MNHNS, CDR2 SASEGT. V was trimmed by 2 bases and J by 3 bases, leaving 25 bases between them. The CDR3 region has the DNA TGTGCCAGCAGTGAATTTCGATGGGTGTTTCGGGGAGGGGACACTGAAGCTTTCTTT. Translation gives CASSEFRWVFRGGDTEAFF.

The chain combines TRBV6-5 with TRBJ2-1; perhaps TRBD1 as D (6 bases). CDR3 length: 14 residues. The ends were cut back, 5 bases at V and 10 bases at J, with 18 bases in the middle. Germline V gene sequence: CDR1 MNHEY, CDR2 SVGAGI. The CDR3 is CASSDVQGQSEQFF. DNA of the CDR3: TGTGCCAGCAGTGATGTACAGGGACAAAGCGAGCAGTTCTTC.

Of note for this clone: One end of the junction does not line up with germline, which may come from a read error. The chain employs TRBV7-9 and TRBJ1-3; D is undetermined. The CDR3 sequence is 12 residues long. The germline CDR1 and CDR2 sequences are SEHNR and FQNEAQ (reference sequence). CDR3 amino acids: CVSSPFVHTIYF. In nucleotides, the CDR3 is TGTGTCAGCAGCCCGTTTGTCCACACCATATATTTT.